Below, one T cell receptor beta chain is given with its context. V was clipped by 10 bases and J by 6 bases, with 18 bases between them. This CDR3 region has 13 residues. The V gene's germline CDR1 is WNHNN and CDR2 SYGVQD (reference sequence). Clones were sequenced by immunoSEQ multiplex PCR, and TCRdb holds only the in-frame ones, with some missing. The data show fewer than 150,000 clones, with 75% to 95% seen just once and roughly 2.5% held by the top ten. This record comes from a study of control samples from healthy donors and cancer patients. The chain uses TRBV10-1 and TRBJ1-2; D remains unclear. The sequenced sample was blood. The receptor was derived from a man aged 18-30 years in good health. Here the CDR3 DNA reads TGCGCCACCCCCGACGGCAAACCGAATGGCTACACCTTC. It encodes CATPDGKPNGYTF.